Sequencing of this T cell receptor (beta chain) was carried out in a study of blood T cell repertoires in COVID-19. In the study overall: Sites in the United States, Italy and Spain provided acute and convalescent COVID-19 samples.

Unmatched junction bases numbered 11, after V lost 4 bases and J lost 0 bases. The CDR3 has 18 residues. The germline V gene encodes CDR1 MGHRA and CDR2 YSYEKL. Per the study methods: Nucleated cell number was recorded as an estimate derived from reference gene primer amplification. TCRdb keeps only in-frame clones here, not all; method: immunoSEQ multiplex PCR. V, J and clone size are taken as reported in that table, and D and trimming were inferred from the DNA itself. The data show about 260,000 clones, less than 90% seen once. The sequence was obtained from a man between 60 and 75 years old who had recovered from COVID-19. The chain joins TRBV4-1 to TRBJ2-7, with 11 nucleotides matching TRBD2. The sample taken for sequencing was peripheral blood. CDR3 in DNA: TGCGCCAGCAGCCTTTCCGGGACTAGCGGAATTACCTCCTACGAGCAGTACTTC. Translating it yields CASSLSGTSGITSYEQYF.